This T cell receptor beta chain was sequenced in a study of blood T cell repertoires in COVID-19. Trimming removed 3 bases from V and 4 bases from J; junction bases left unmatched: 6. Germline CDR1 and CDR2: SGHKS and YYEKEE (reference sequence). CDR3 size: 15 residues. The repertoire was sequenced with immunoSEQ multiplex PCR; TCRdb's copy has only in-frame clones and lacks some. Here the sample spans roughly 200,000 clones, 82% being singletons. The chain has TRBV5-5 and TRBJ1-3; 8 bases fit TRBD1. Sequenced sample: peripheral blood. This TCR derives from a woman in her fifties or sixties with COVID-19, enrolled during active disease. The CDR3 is CASSSRDRGGNTIYF. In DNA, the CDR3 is TGTGCCAGCAGCTCCCGCGACAGGGGCGGAAACACCATATATTTT.